The text below deals with one TCR beta chain. These data belong to a study of T cells in Graves' hyperthyroidism and ophthalmopathy. Amplification targeted TCR beta CDR3 regions from RNA transcripts. In the first-round RT-PCR of the TCR CDR3, the HTBI primer set was used. TCRdb ran MiXCR on the multiplex PCR reads and lists one entry per CDR3 protein. The table shows about 380,000 distinct CDR3 sequences, with approximately 17% occurring only once. CDR3 length: 14 residues. Germline V gives CDR1 LGHDT, CDR2 YNNKEL (reference sequence). Trimming took 1 base from V and 2 from J, leaving 7 bases between them. Each person with ophthalmopathy scored at least 3 on the Clinical Activity Score, reached NOSPECS grade 4 or higher, and had been ill under 3 months.

V and J are TRBV3-1 and TRBJ2-3, with D uncertain. Sequencing was done on a sample of blood. The source of this sequence is a man in his late teens or twenties with Graves' ophthalmopathy. CDR3 protein: CASSQVSHTDTQYF. CDR3 nucleotide sequence: TGTGCCAGCAGCCAAGTGTCTCACACAGATACGCAGTATTTT.